This paragraph covers one T cell receptor beta chain sequence. Its cognate antigen is unknown. This CDR3 spans 14 amino acids. Germline V CDR1 and CDR2: MNHEY, SVGAGI. V was pared by 0 bases and J by 1 base, with 6 bases between. It was with 60 Vbeta and 13 Jbeta primers that the PCR ran. The table came from immunoSEQ multiplex PCR; TCRdb's copy has only in-frame clones and leaves some out. The table shows some 150,000 clones, with roughly four fifths occurring only once. The data stem from a study of cytomegalovirus exposure and HLA in healthy donors. Study observations and caveats: In vitro experiments confirmed that a few CMV-associated chains were specific for CMV antigens.

This chain links TRBV6-5 with TRBJ1-2, with D uncertain. This TCR derives from a man aged 40-49 years in good health and CMV-seropositive. Material for sequencing was PBMCs. The CDR3 here is CASSYSASNYGYTF. CDR3 bases: TGTGCCAGCAGTTACTCCGCTAGTAACTATGGCTACACCTTC.